These 14 T cell receptor beta chains originate from one sample sequenced in a study of blood T cell repertoires in COVID-19. Some clones are missing from TCRdb's copy, which holds only in-frame ones; the method was immunoSEQ multiplex PCR. The sample yields under 300,000 clones, approximately 85% seen once. The sequenced sample was peripheral blood. The receptors originated from a woman in her fifties or sixties with active or convalescent COVID-19.

The gene calls are TRBV18 and TRBJ1-3; D unclear. Between the trimmed V and J ends, which lost 1 base and 0 bases, there was a span of 7 bases. The CDR3 spans 15 residues. Looked up from germline, CDR1 is KGHSH and CDR2 is LQKENI. CDR3 sequence reads: CASSPQESSGNTIYF. The CDR3 DNA sequence: TGTGCCAGCTCACCACAGGAGAGCTCTGGAAACACCATATATTTT.

This chain joins TRBV12-3 or TRBV12-4 and TRBJ1-2; 7 positions agree with TRBD1. Trimming took 6 bases from V and 13 from J; bases not matched to a gene: 14. The CDR3 contains 13 residues. CDR3 protein: CASRSLGTAKLTF. DNA of the CDR3: TGTGCCAGCAGGTCGCTGGGGACAGCTAAACTCACCTTC.

This sequence joins TRBV7-9 and TRBJ1-2; the D gene is possibly TRBD1 (5 bases). Germline lookup yields CDR1 SEHNR and CDR2 FQNEAQ (reference sequence). This CDR3 has 14 amino acids. The ends were cut back, 5 bases at V and 4 bases at J, with 14 bases in the middle. In DNA, the CDR3 is TGTGCCAGCAGCCAGCCGCAGGGTGGCTATGGCTACACCTTC. Translated: CASSQPQGGYGYTF.

The chain employs TRBV10-2 and TRBJ1-2; D gene ambiguous. The V gene lost 2 bases and the J gene lost 6 bases, with 7 bases spanning the gap. CDR3 length: 12 amino acids. The germline gives CDR1 WSHSY, CDR2 SAAADI. Here the CDR3 DNA reads TGCGCCAGCAGTGAGGGTCGCGATGGCTACACCTTC. It specifies CASSEGRDGYTF.

This clone was found many times. V usage is TRBV19 and J usage is TRBJ1-1; D not resolved. This CDR3 is built from 13 residues. Per germline, CDR1 LNHDA and CDR2 SQIVND (reference sequence). Trimming cost V 9 bases and J 5 bases, with 16 bases left between them. The CDR3 DNA reads TGTGCCAGCGGCGCGGGGTTGGGAACTGAAGCTTTCTTT. Residues: CASGAGLGTEAFF.

Only one count was recorded for this clone. For the CDR3, the DNA is TGTGCCAGCAGCCAAGCTCGTACGGGTGTTTCTCTCCTCACTAACTATGGCTACACCTTC. Translation: CASSQARTGVSLLTNYGYTF. The chain links TRBV3-1 (or the pseudogene TRBV3-2) to TRBJ1-2; no clear D gene. CDR1 and CDR2 from the germline V gene are LGHDT and YNNKEL (reference sequence). Trimming took 1 base from V and 0 from J, leaving 24 bases between them. The CDR3 is made up of 20 amino acids.

The CDR3 region has the DNA TGTGCCAGCAGCTCCCTTAACCCCGGGCTGGGGCCCGAGTACTTC. It codes for CASSSLNPGLGPEYF. This rearrangement joins TRBV7-2 to TRBJ2-5; D might be TRBD1 (5 bases). V was cut by 4 bases and J by 12 bases, with 24 bases left in between. Germline CDR1 reads SGHTA; CDR2 reads FQGNSA. The CDR3 loop spans 15 amino acids.

J is TRBJ2-3 and V is TRBV7-3, with D unclear. This CDR3 comprises 16 residues. V was pared by 1 base and J by 4 bases, with 15 bases between. Germline V CDR1 and CDR2: SGHTA, FQGTGA. The CDR3 protein is CASSLMATVAPDTQYF. CDR3 DNA sequence: TGTGCCAGCAGCTTAATGGCGACGGTAGCCCCAGATACGCAGTATTTT.

The chain recombines TRBV15 with TRBJ1-3; D uncertain. V was cut by 3 bases and J by 2 bases, with 14 bases left in between. This CDR3 has 16 amino acids. Germline CDR1 LNHNV, CDR2 YYDKDF (reference sequence). DNA for the CDR3: TGTGCCACCAGCAGCCTTGGAGCCGTTACTGGAAACACCATATATTTT. It specifies CATSSLGAVTGNTIYF.

J is TRBJ2-1 and V is TRBV11-2; TRBD1 agrees at 10 bases. The CDR3 length is 15 residues. V lost 4 bases, J lost 6 bases, and 6 bases stayed unmatched. The germline V gene has CDR1 SGHAT and CDR2 FQNNGV. The CDR3 coding sequence is TGTGCCAGCAGCTCTCGGACAGGGGGGGGCAATGAGCAGTTCTTC. It encodes CASSSRTGGGNEQFF.

The chain couples TRBV2 to TRBJ2-4; 7 nucleotides align to TRBD1. With 7 bases clipped from V and 6 bases from J, the junction kept 6 bases outside the gene matches. The CDR3 totals 13 residues. From germline, CDR1 is SNHLY and CDR2 FYNNEI. The CDR3 DNA reads as TGTGCCAGCAATCGGGACAGCCGAAACATTCAGTACTTC. Its protein is CASNRDSRNIQYF.

This rearrangement joins TRBV7-9 to TRBJ1-2; D gene ambiguous. V gave up 2 bases and J gave up 0 bases, with 4 bases separating them. Germline assignment: CDR1 SEHNR and CDR2 FQNEAQ (reference sequence). This CDR3 has 13 amino acids. The CDR3 spells CASSLRANYGYTF. The CDR3 bases are TGTGCCAGCAGCTTAAGAGCTAACTATGGCTACACCTTC.

This chain joins TRBV9 and TRBJ2-1; 7 bases are a match to TRBD1. V trimming: 4 bases; J trimming: 7 bases; junction bases outside the gene matches: 11. The CDR3 sequence is 15 residues long. The V gene's germline CDR1 is SGDLS and CDR2 YYNGEE. Here the CDR3 DNA reads TGTGCCAGCAGCCCTAGTGACAGGGTGCCGAATGAGCAGTTCTTC. It codes for CASSPSDRVPNEQFF.

The genes are TRBV27 and TRBJ2-1; 9 bases align to TRBD1. With 5 bases clipped from V and 5 bases from J, the junction kept 10 bases outside the gene matches. CDR3 size: 16 residues. In germline, CDR1 is MNHEY, CDR2 SMNVEV (reference sequence). CDR3 nucleotides: TGTGCCAGCAGTGCCTCCGGGACAGGGTTCCACAATGAGCAGTTCTTC. Translating it yields CASSASGTGFHNEQFF.